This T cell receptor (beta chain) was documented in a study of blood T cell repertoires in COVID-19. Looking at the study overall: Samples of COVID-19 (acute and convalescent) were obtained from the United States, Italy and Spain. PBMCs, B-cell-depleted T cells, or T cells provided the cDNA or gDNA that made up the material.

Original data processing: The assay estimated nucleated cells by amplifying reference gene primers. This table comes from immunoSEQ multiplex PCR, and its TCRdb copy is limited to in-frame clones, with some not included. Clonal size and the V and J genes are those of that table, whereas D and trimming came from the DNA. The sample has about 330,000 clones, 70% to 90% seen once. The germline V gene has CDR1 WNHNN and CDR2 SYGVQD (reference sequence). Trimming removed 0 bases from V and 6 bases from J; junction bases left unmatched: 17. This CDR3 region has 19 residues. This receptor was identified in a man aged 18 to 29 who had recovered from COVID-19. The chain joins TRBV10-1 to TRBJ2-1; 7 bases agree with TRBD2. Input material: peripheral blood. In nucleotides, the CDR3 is TGCGCCAGCAGTGAGTCATCTTGGGCGAGCGGGAAATTAGGCAATGAGCAGTTCTTC. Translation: CASSESSWASGKLGNEQFF.